The 10 T cell receptor beta chains below were found in one sample sequenced in a study of blood T cell repertoires in COVID-19. Repertoires were generated with immunoSEQ multiplex PCR, while TCRdb's copy carries only in-frame clones and drops some. The sample has under 250,000 clones, about 84% seen once; the top ten hold 5.5% to 6.5%. Specimen: peripheral blood. Receptor source: a woman at least 80 years old with COVID-19, enrolled during active disease.

V is TRBV6-5 and J is TRBJ2-3; D is undetermined. Germline assignment: CDR1 MNHEY and CDR2 SVGAGI. CDR3 length: 14 residues. V lost 5 bases and J 4 bases, leaving 13 bases between the germline ends. The CDR3: CASSPLGFADTQYF. CDR3 coding DNA: TGTGCCAGCAGTCCGCTAGGTTTCGCAGATACGCAGTATTTT.

This chain links TRBV3-1 (or the pseudogene TRBV3-2) with TRBJ2-5; D is possibly TRBD1 (5 bases). This CDR3 is 13 amino acids long. Germline CDR1 LGHDT, CDR2 YNNKEL (reference sequence). V gave up 5 bases and J gave up 5 bases, with 12 bases separating them. CDR3 bases: TGTGCCAGCAGCTGGCGATGGGGCGAGACCCAGTACTTC. Translated: CASSWRWGETQYF.

The chain carries TRBV6-6 and TRBJ2-1, with D perhaps matching TRBD1 (5 bases). The CDR3 length is 14 residues. Germline values: CDR1 MNHNY, CDR2 SVGAGI (reference sequence). Trimming took off 6 bases at V and 0 bases at J, with 9 bases between the two ends. The CDR3 DNA reads as TGTGCCAGCAGACGGCAGGGCTCCTACAATGAGCAGTTCTTC. Amino acids: CASRRQGSYNEQFF.

V and J are TRBV6-6 and TRBJ1-1; TRBD1 matches 7 bases. Germline V gene sequence: CDR1 MNHNY, CDR2 SVGAGI (reference sequence). This CDR3 spans 14 amino acids. Trimming took 6 bases from V and 4 from J; bases not matched to a gene: 8. As DNA, the CDR3 is TGTGCCAGCAGGGGACAGACCTTAAGCACTGAAGCTTTCTTT. The encoded protein is CASRGQTLSTEAFF.

This clone was observed a single time. This chain joins TRBV7-3 and TRBJ2-5, with 7 bases matching TRBD1. Germline CDR1 SGHTA, CDR2 FQGTGA. Unmatched junction bases numbered 5, after V lost 5 bases and J lost 5 bases. This CDR3 comprises 13 residues. Written as DNA, the CDR3 is TGTGCCAGCAGCACAGGGGCGACGGAGACCCAGTACTTC. It specifies CASSTGATETQYF.

The chain is built from TRBV12-3 or TRBV12-4 and TRBJ1-2; D is ambiguous. V lost 4 bases to trimming and J lost 8 bases, with 14 bases between them. CDR3 length: 13 amino acids. The CDR3 DNA sequence: TGTGCCAGCAGTTATCGGGGTGCTTGGGGCTACACCTTC. It yields the protein CASSYRGAWGYTF.

The chain uses TRBV7-9 and TRBJ1-2; TRBD1 is a possible D gene (5 bases). Trimming removed 5 bases from V and 4 bases from J, with 8 bases in between. This CDR3 comprises 12 residues. Germline CDR1 and CDR2: SEHNR and FQNEAQ (reference sequence). CDR3 in amino acids: CASSQDSYGYTF. The CDR3, as DNA: TGTGCCAGCAGCCAAGACAGCTATGGCTACACCTTC.

The gene calls are TRBV3-1 (or the pseudogene TRBV3-2) and TRBJ2-3; TRBD2 matches 7 bases. CDR3 size: 15 residues. V was clipped by 4 bases and J by 4 bases; unmatched bases: 8. Per germline, CDR1 LGHDT and CDR2 YNNKEL (reference sequence). In nucleotides, the CDR3 is TGTGCCAGCAGCCTCCGGGGGGATAGAGCAGATACGCAGTATTTT. Protein sequence: CASSLRGDRADTQYF.

The V and J genes are TRBV28 and TRBJ1-2; D is possibly TRBD1 (5 bases). Germline V gene lookup returns CDR1 MDHEN and CDR2 SYDVKM. The CDR3 consists of 14 residues. V dropped 4 bases and J dropped 0 bases, with 9 bases sitting between them. CDR3 residues: CASSSGQTNYGYTF. The DNA for the CDR3 is TGTGCCAGCAGTTCAGGGCAGACTAACTATGGCTACACCTTC.

This clone was seen a single time. V usage is TRBV28 and J usage is TRBJ1-1; a possible D gene is TRBD1 (5 bases). The CDR3 has 12 amino acids. Germline V lookup: CDR1 MDHEN, CDR2 SYDVKM. V was clipped by 6 bases and J by 8 bases, with 13 bases between them. CDR3 sequence (DNA): TGTGCCAGCAGAGTAGCTCAGGGAGAAGCTTTCTTT. It is translated as CASRVAQGEAFF.